Presented here are 20 T cell receptor beta chains from one specimen sequenced in a study of read filtering for tumor transcriptome and immune sequencing. From about 0.4 ug of RNA, a library with molecular barcoded alpha/delta and beta/gamma adaptors was made. TCRdb reprocessed the reads with MiXCR, giving one entry per CDR3 protein. The sample holds some 50,000 distinct CDR3 sequences, 15% to 20% seen once. The sample comprised a population of CD138-negative cells sorted from bone marrow. These TCRs come from a donor at least 40 years old with multiple myeloma.

This clonotype was recorded many times. The chain joins TRBV14 to TRBJ2-5, with 8 bases aligning to TRBD1. Per the germline V gene, CDR1 is SGHDN and CDR2 is FVKESK. V shed 2 bases and J 4 bases; nucleotides not matched to a gene: 6. The CDR3 contains 15 residues. The DNA for the CDR3 is TGTGCCAGCAGCCAACGCCCGGACAGGGCAGAGACCCAGTACTTC. Its translation: CASSQRPDRAETQYF.

In regard to this clonotype: This may be a read error, as it is one base from a much larger clone. The gene calls are TRBV20-1 and TRBJ2-5; tentative D call: TRBD2 (5 bases). Germline V CDR1 and CDR2: DFQATT, SNEGSKA (reference sequence). The CDR3 runs to 13 residues. The CDR3 protein is CSARDSYQGTQYF. The CDR3 coding sequence is TGCAGTGCTAGGGACTCGTACCAAGGGACCCAGTACTTC.

This clonotype was observed many times. The gene calls are TRBV29-1 and TRBJ2-5; D is perhaps TRBD1 (6 bases). Per the germline V gene, CDR1 is SQVTM and CDR2 is ANQGSEA. The germline V and J ends were trimmed by 3 bases and 4 bases, with 12 bases remaining between them. The CDR3 runs to 13 residues. CDR3 sequence (DNA): TGCAGCGTTGAGGTGGGGGCGGCAGAGACCCAGTACTTC. As protein: CSVEVGAAETQYF.

The gene calls are TRBV28 and TRBJ1-5; unclear D gene. V was cut by 8 bases and J by 3 bases, with 8 bases left in between. The germline V gene encodes CDR1 MDHEN and CDR2 SYDVKM. This CDR3 has 12 residues. The CDR3 nucleotides read TGTGCCAGCGGAAACTACAATCAGCCCCAGCATTTT. It translates to CASGNYNQPQHF.

This clonotype was counted between two and nine times. A much larger clone differs by one base, so this may be a read error. The chain has TRBV6-2 or TRBV6-3 and TRBJ2-1; D is perhaps TRBD2 (6 bases). The ends were cut back, 0 bases at V and 5 bases at J, with 17 bases in the middle. The CDR3 is made up of 17 amino acids. CDR1 is MNHEY, CDR2 SVGEGT, per germline. The CDR3 DNA is TGTGCCAGCAGTTACTCCCCTCTTAGCGGTATGAACAATGAGCAGTTCTTC. Its translation is CASSYSPLSGMNNEQFF.

This clonotype showed up just a few times. This may stem from a read error, because a much larger clone lies one nucleotide away. The chain has TRBV30 and TRBJ2-1; either TRBD1 or TRBD2 may fit D (5 bases each). This CDR3 comprises 15 residues. Germline V gene sequence: CDR1 GTSNPN, CDR2 SVGIG (reference sequence). The CDR3 sequence is CAWSAGTGLYNEQLF. The CDR3 nucleotides read TGTGCCTGGAGCGCCGGGACGGGGCTTTACAATGAGCAGCTCTTC.

This clonotype was seen at least ten times. This sequence joins TRBV7-2 and TRBJ2-5, with D uncertain. V lost 0 bases and J 2 bases, leaving 13 bases between the germline ends. The CDR3 extends over 16 amino acids. Germline loops: CDR1 SGHTA, CDR2 FQGNSA. In nucleotides, the CDR3 is TGTGCCAGCAGCTTAGCGATCGGCAGAAAACAAGAGACCCAGTACTTC. Translating gives CASSLAIGRKQETQYF. The whole variable domain, remainder taken from reference TRBV7-2 and TRBJ2-5, is GAGVSQSPSNKVTEKGKDVELRCDPISGHTALYWYRQSLGQGLEFLIYFQGNSAPDKSGLPSDRFSAERTGGSVSTLTIQRTQQEDSAVYLCASSLAIGRKQETQYFGPGTRLLVL.

This clonotype appeared many times. The rearrangement links TRBV18 to TRBJ2-6, with D possibly being TRBD1 (5 bases). CDR3 size: 14 residues. Deletions cut 5 bases from V and 0 bases from J, with 5 bases between. Germline lookup yields CDR1 KGHSH and CDR2 LQKENI. Here the CDR3 DNA reads TGTGCCAGCTCAACAGGCTCTGGGGCCAACGTCCTGACTTTC. Its translation: CASSTGSGANVLTF.

V gene TRBV29-1 combines with J gene TRBJ2-4, with D perhaps TRBD2 (5 bases). V shed 6 bases and J shed 2 bases, with 11 bases lying between them. The CDR3 has 13 residues. Germline-derived CDR1 and CDR2 are SQVTM and ANQGSEA. CDR3 nucleotide sequence: TGCAGCGTCGAGGAGGTGTCCAAAAACATTCAGTACTTC. This gives the protein CSVEEVSKNIQYF.

This clonotype was counted ten times or more. The chain links TRBV12-3 or TRBV12-4 to TRBJ2-1, with TRBD2 identical over 9 bases. This CDR3 is built from 15 residues. V gave up 5 bases and J gave up 3 bases; unmatched junction bases: 5. The CDR3 nucleotides are TGTGCCAGCAGTGGCGGGACTAGCTTCTACAATGAGCAGTTCTTC. As protein: CASSGGTSFYNEQFF.

This clonotype was found many times. A far larger clone is one base from this, pointing to a likely read error. The CDR3, as DNA: TGTGCCAGCGGTTTTTTCACGGAACGGCGTTACAATGAGCAGTTCTTC. Its translation: CASGFFTERRYNEQFF. This sequence joins TRBV12-3 or TRBV12-4 and TRBJ2-1; no clear D gene. CDR3 length: 16 amino acids.

Many counts were recorded for this clonotype. The chain combines TRBV6-5 with TRBJ1-2, with 7 bases aligning to TRBD1. V gave up 6 bases and J gave up 8 bases; unmatched junction bases: 12. The CDR3 loop spans 14 amino acids. From germline, CDR1 is MNHEY and CDR2 SVGAGI. The CDR3 DNA reads TGTGCCAGCAGCCAGGGGGAGGGAAGGCGCGGCTACACCTTC. Its translation: CASSQGEGRRGYTF.

The rearrangement uses TRBV2 and TRBJ1-5, with D unclear. The CDR3 spans 15 residues. Germline V CDR1 and CDR2: SNHLY, FYNNEI. V shed 3 bases and J shed 3 bases, with 12 bases lying between them. Written as DNA, the CDR3 is TGTGCCAGCAGTGACGCTGTTTCTCTCAATCAGCCCCAGCATTTT. It yields the protein CASSDAVSLNQPQHF.

This clonotype was seen many times. The rearrangement uses TRBV7-9 and TRBJ2-2; D is unresolved. Germline lookup yields CDR1 SEHNR and CDR2 FQNEAQ (reference sequence). This CDR3 contains 16 residues. Between the trimmed V and J ends, which lost 0 bases and 0 bases, there was a span of 8 bases. The CDR3 sequence: CASSLAMDANTGELFF. As DNA, the CDR3 is TGTGCCAGCAGCTTAGCGATGGACGCGAACACCGGGGAGCTGTTTTTT. The full variable domain, with the rest looked up from reference TRBV7-9 and TRBJ2-2, is DTGVSQNPRHKITKRGQNVTFRCDPISEHNRLYWYRQTLGQGPEFLTYFQNEAQLEKSRLLSDRFSAERPKGSFSTLEIQRTEQGDSAMYLCASSLAMDANTGELFFGEGSRLTVL.

This clonotype was counted between two and nine times. This chain connects TRBV14 to TRBJ2-1, with TRBD2 identical over 8 bases. The germline CDR1 and CDR2 sequences are SGHDN and FVKESK. The junction had 6 bases not matched to a gene; V was cut back by 3 bases and J by 5 bases. CDR3 length: 15 amino acids. CDR3 nucleotide sequence: TGTGCCAGCAGCCAGAGCGGGAGCACCCACAATGAGCAGTTCTTC. It is translated as CASSQSGSTHNEQFF.

This clonotype was seen repeatedly, ten times or more. The chain employs TRBV27 and TRBJ2-5, with D perhaps matching TRBD2 (5 bases). The germline gives CDR1 MNHEY, CDR2 SMNVEV (reference sequence). CDR3 size: 14 residues. V lost 7 bases to trimming and J lost 5 bases, with 17 bases between them. CDR3 coding DNA: TGTGCCAGCAAACCAGCGGCCCATCGGGAGACCCAGTACTTC. As protein: CASKPAAHRETQYF.

This clonotype came up many times. This chain connects TRBV20-1 to TRBJ2-3; 8 nucleotides line up with TRBD1. Germline CDR1 reads DFQATT; CDR2 reads SNEGSKA (reference sequence). The CDR3 totals 18 residues. Trimming at V came to 5 bases and at J to 0 bases, leaving 16 bases not matched to a gene. The CDR3 region is CSAPPGQGPFLSTDTQYF. Written as DNA, the CDR3 is TGCAGTGCTCCCCCAGGACAGGGTCCCTTCCTTAGCACAGATACGCAGTATTTT.

This clonotype was recorded many times. The chain uses TRBV20-1 and TRBJ2-1, with D possibly being TRBD2 (6 bases). V dropped 1 base and J dropped 2 bases, with 12 bases sitting between them. The CDR3 consists of 15 residues. Per germline, CDR1 DFQATT and CDR2 SNEGSKA (reference sequence). The CDR3: CSARVGRSAYNEQFF. The CDR3 bases are TGCAGTGCTAGAGTCGGGAGATCCGCCTACAATGAGCAGTTCTTC.

In its sample, this clonotype was seen many times. The J gene is TRBJ2-7, the V gene TRBV5-4, with 10 nucleotides matching TRBD1. The germline CDR1 and CDR2 sequences are SGHNT and YYREEE (reference sequence). With V trimmed by 4 bases and J by 3 bases, 4 bases remained unmatched. This CDR3 has 14 amino acids. The CDR3: CASSKDRGFYEQYF. CDR3 DNA: TGTGCCAGCAGCAAGGACAGGGGGTTCTACGAGCAGTACTTC. The full variable domain, its missing parts supplied by reference TRBV5-4 and TRBJ2-7, is ETGVTQSPTHLIKTRGQQVTLRCSSQSGHNTVSWYQQALGQGPQFIFQYYREEENGRGNFPPRFSGLQFPNYSSELNVNALELDDSALYLCASSKDRGFYEQYFGPGTRLTVT.

As concerns this clonotype: A clone one base away is much larger, so this may be a read error. The genes are TRBV29-1 and TRBJ2-1; D is undetermined. V lost 5 bases and J 8 bases, leaving 10 bases between the germline ends. The CDR3 spans 11 residues. Germline lookup yields CDR1 SQVTM and CDR2 ANQGSEA. As DNA, the CDR3 is TGCAGCGTTCGGCAGAGCTATGAGCAGTTCTTC. This codes for CSVRQSYEQFF.